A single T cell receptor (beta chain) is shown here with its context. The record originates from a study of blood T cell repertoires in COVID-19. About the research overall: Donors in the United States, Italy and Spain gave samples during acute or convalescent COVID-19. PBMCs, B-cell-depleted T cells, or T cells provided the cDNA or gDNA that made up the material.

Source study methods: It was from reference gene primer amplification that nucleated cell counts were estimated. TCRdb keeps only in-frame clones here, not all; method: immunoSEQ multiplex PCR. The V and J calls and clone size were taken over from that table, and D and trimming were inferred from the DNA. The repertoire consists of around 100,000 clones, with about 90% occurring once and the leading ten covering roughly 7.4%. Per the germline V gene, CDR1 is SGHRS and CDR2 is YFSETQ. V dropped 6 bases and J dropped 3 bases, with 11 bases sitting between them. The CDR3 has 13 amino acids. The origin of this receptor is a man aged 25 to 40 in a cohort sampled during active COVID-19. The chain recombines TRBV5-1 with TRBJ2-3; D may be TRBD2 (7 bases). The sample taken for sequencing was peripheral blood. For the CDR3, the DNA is TGCGCCAGCAAGGGGGGGCCGACAGATACGCAGTATTTT. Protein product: CASKGGPTDTQYF.